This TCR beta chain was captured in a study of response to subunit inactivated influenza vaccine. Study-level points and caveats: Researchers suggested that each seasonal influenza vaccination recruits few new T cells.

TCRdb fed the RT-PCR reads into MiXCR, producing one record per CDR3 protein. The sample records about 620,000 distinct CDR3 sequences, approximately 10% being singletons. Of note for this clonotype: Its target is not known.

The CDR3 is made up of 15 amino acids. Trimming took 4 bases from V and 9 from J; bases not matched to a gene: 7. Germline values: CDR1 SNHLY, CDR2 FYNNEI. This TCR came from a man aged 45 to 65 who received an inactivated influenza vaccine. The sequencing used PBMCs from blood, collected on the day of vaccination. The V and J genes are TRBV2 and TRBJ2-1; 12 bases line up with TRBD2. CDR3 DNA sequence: TGTGCCAGCAGTGTTTTACTAGCGGGAGGAGGTGAGCAGTTCTTC. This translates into CASSVLLAGGGEQFF.